Listed below are T cell receptor beta chains from one sample, sequenced in a study of PD-1 blockade in classical Hodgkin lymphoma. This table comes from immunoSEQ multiplex PCR, and its TCRdb copy is limited to in-frame clones, with some not included. The table records roughly 41,000 clones, 76% of them present only once. The specimen comprised peripheral blood mononuclear cells (PBMCs), sampled at baseline. These receptors were taken from a human donor with classical Hodgkin lymphoma. CDR3s include the opening cysteine and the closing phenylalanine or tryptophan.

j_gene: TRBJ2-3; v_gene: TRBV4-1; CDR3aa: CASSQGGPQDTQYF
j_gene: TRBJ1-2; v_gene: TRBV6-5; CDR3aa: CASSYSSANYGYTF
j_gene: TRBJ2-7; v_gene: TRBV28; CDR3aa: CASSLFGYEQYF
j_gene: TRBJ1-5; v_gene: TRBV25-1; CDR3aa: CASSSGGGSNQPQHF
j_gene: TRBJ2-7; v_gene: TRBV27; CDR3aa: CASSLRTSGSYEQYF
j_gene: TRBJ1-5; v_gene: TRBV2; CDR3aa: CASSDLPGAVGAQHF
j_gene: TRBJ2-1; v_gene: TRBV9; CDR3aa: CASSVGISGVQYNEQFF
j_gene: TRBJ1-5; v_gene: TRBV30; CDR3aa: CAWSPGGPSNQPQHF
j_gene: TRBJ2-7; v_gene: TRBV7-9; CDR3aa: CASSLRRDYEQYF
j_gene: TRBJ2-1; v_gene: TRBV7-9; CDR3aa: CASSFESGKGNEQFF
j_gene: TRBJ1-2; v_gene: TRBV14; CDR3aa: CASSQGQSYGYTF
j_gene: TRBJ2-1; v_gene: TRBV18; CDR3aa: CASSPAAFGEQFF
j_gene: TRBJ2-7; v_gene: TRBV7-8; CDR3aa: CASSHGPAGSNF
j_gene: TRBJ1-2; v_gene: TRBV28; CDR3aa: CASSTQGISGYTF
j_gene: TRBJ1-1; v_gene: TRBV11-2; CDR3aa: CASSPKVQEAFF
j_gene: TRBJ2-5; v_gene: TRBV7-9; CDR3aa: CASSLYPGQGEQYF
j_gene: TRBJ2-6; v_gene: TRBV27; CDR3aa: CASSLRPMGTGFHSGANVLTF
j_gene: TRBJ1-1; v_gene: TRBV6-1; CDR3aa: CASSERGVEKAFF
j_gene: TRBJ1-6; v_gene: TRBV5-1; CDR3aa: CASSLESKGSPLHF
j_gene: TRBJ2-7; v_gene: TRBV29-1; CDR3aa: CSVETMGFLGEQYF
j_gene: TRBJ2-1; v_gene: TRBV7-9; CDR3aa: CASSLRSGSEGEQFF
j_gene: TRBJ2-1; v_gene: TRBV4-1; CDR3aa: CASSRGPGAYNEQFF
j_gene: TRBJ2-3; v_gene: TRBV27; CDR3aa: CASSLRGTTDTQYF
j_gene: TRBJ2-7; v_gene: TRBV18; CDR3aa: CASSQDRDSYEQYF
j_gene: TRBJ1-1; v_gene: TRBV19; CDR3aa: CASSMFSQGRNTEAFF
j_gene: TRBJ2-7; v_gene: TRBV28; CDR3aa: CATSPSQGAYEQYF
j_gene: TRBJ1-1; v_gene: TRBV6-1; CDR3aa: CASSDLFGGPEAFF
j_gene: TRBJ1-5; v_gene: TRBV28; CDR3aa: CPLVEPQHF
j_gene: TRBJ2-7; v_gene: TRBV11-2; CDR3aa: CASSSKTGTTYEQYF
j_gene: TRBJ2-5; v_gene: TRBV6-5; CDR3aa: CASSYGLAGEETQYF
j_gene: TRBJ2-2; v_gene: TRBV27; CDR3aa: CASSLRRDRVTGELFF
j_gene: TRBJ2-7; v_gene: TRBV4-1; CDR3aa: CASSPDRGTYEQYF
j_gene: TRBJ1-5; v_gene: TRBV7-2; CDR3aa: CASSLNLLGQPQHF
j_gene: TRBJ2-7; v_gene: TRBV5-1; CDR3aa: CASSLGLAGWSYEQYF
j_gene: TRBJ2-7; v_gene: TRBV30; CDR3aa: CAWSGTVGAYEQYF
j_gene: TRBJ2-7; v_gene: TRBV5-4; CDR3aa: CASRAGTGYEQYF
j_gene: TRBJ1-5; v_gene: TRBV2; CDR3aa: CASSIRGVEPQHF
j_gene: TRBJ1-5; v_gene: TRBV7-2; CDR3aa: CASSFKWGNQPQHF
j_gene: TRBJ1-3; v_gene: TRBV11-2; CDR3aa: CASSLAGQGPIYF
j_gene: TRBJ1-3; v_gene: TRBV6-1; CDR3aa: CASSRTPSGNTIYF
j_gene: TRBJ2-3; v_gene: TRBV30; CDR3aa: CAWNRGSVTDTQYF
j_gene: TRBJ1-5; v_gene: TRBV7-2; CDR3aa: CASSRGQASNQPQHF
j_gene: TRBJ1-1; v_gene: TRBV19; CDR3aa: CASSPRGPNTEAFF
j_gene: TRBJ2-1; v_gene: TRBV27; CDR3aa: CASSFGWGMVEQFF
j_gene: TRBJ2-7; v_gene: TRBV6-1; CDR3aa: CASSDGQGWNEQYF
j_gene: TRBJ2-2; v_gene: TRBV5-4; CDR3aa: CASSLTGGPGELFF
j_gene: TRBJ1-2; v_gene: TRBV6-6; CDR3aa: CASSYDVQGSYGYTF
j_gene: TRBJ1-2; v_gene: TRBV6-5; CDR3aa: CASSNGDRAYTF
j_gene: TRBJ2-3; v_gene: TRBV27; CDR3aa: CASSLRAGGTDTQYF
j_gene: TRBJ1-2; v_gene: TRBV7-9; CDR3aa: CASSLGQGIFYGYTF
j_gene: TRBJ1-4; v_gene: TRBV30; CDR3aa: CAWNGQESEKLFF
j_gene: TRBJ1-5; v_gene: TRBV5-1; CDR3aa: CASSPGTAGATQPQHF
j_gene: TRBJ1-1; v_gene: TRBV7-9; CDR3aa: CASSLRDREAFF
j_gene: TRBJ2-7; v_gene: TRBV6-9; CDR3aa: CASSEQGLSSYEQYF